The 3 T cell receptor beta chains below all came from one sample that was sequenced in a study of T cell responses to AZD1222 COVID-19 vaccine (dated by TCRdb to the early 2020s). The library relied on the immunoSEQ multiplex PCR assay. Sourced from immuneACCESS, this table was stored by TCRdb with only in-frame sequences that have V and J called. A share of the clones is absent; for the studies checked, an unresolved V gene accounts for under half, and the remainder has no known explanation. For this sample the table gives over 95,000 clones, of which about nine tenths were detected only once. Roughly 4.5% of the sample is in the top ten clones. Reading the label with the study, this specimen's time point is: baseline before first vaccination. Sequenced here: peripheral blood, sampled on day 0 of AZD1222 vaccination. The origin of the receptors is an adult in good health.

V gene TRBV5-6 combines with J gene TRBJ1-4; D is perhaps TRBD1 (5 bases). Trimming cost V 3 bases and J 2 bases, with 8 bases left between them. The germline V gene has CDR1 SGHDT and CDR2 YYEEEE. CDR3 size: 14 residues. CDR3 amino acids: CASSSGFTNEKLFF. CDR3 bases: TGTGCCAGCAGCTCAGGGTTCACTAATGAAAAACTGTTTTTT. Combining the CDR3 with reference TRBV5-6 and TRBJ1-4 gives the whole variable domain DAGVTQSPTHLIKTRGQQVTLRCSPKSGHDTVSWYQQALGQGPQFIFQYYEEEERQRGNFPDRFSGHQFPNYSSELNVNALLLGDSALYLCASSSGFTNEKLFFGSGTQLSVL.

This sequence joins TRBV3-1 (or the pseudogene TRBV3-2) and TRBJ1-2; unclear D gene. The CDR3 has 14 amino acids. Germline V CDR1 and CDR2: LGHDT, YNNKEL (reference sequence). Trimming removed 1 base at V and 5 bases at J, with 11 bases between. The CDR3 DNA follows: TGTGCCAGCAGCCAAGCGGGCGGCTTATATGGCTACACCTTC. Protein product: CASSQAGGLYGYTF.

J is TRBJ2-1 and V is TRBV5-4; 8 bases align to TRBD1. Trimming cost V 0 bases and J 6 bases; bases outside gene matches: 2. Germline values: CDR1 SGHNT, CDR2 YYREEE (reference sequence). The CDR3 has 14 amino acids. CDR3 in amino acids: CASSLETGVNEQFF. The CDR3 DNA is TGTGCCAGCAGCTTGGAGACAGGGGTCAATGAGCAGTTCTTC.